Shown below are 30 T cell receptor beta chains from a single sample sequenced in a study of post-analysis software for immune sequencing data (dated by TCRdb to between 2015 and 2017). General conclusions and limits of the study: Four to six TRBV segments, including TRBV5-6, TRBV5-1 and TRBV20-1, were significantly more frequent in patients than controls.

Their antigen targets remain unknown. Library generation was performed with PCR. Sequencing was carried out with an Illumina HiSeq 2500. Unique molecular identifiers were incorporated into TCR beta cDNA libraries to reduce PCR and sequencing biases. The public reads were reanalyzed by TCRdb: fastp trimming at Q25, MiXCR alignment, in-frame beta chains only. Rows with a matching CDR3 protein are joined into one entry that keeps the most common DNA and genes. The sample records about 540,000 distinct CDR3 sequences, 34% of which are singletons. The ten largest account for around 6% of the sample. Sequenced sample: blood. The receptors come from a girl younger than 18 with multiple sclerosis.

The chain combines TRBV28 with TRBJ2-4; D is undetermined. V was clipped by 6 bases and J by 0 bases, with 9 bases between them. The germline CDR1 and CDR2 sequences are MDHEN and SYDVKM. The CDR3 sequence is 14 residues long. CDR3 sequence (DNA): TGTGCCAGCAGGTCATGGCTAGCCAAAAACATTCAGTACTTC. This encodes CASRSWLAKNIQYF.

The rearrangement joins TRBV11-3 to TRBJ2-6, with D possibly TRBD2 on 5 matching bases. Looked up from germline, CDR1 is SGHNT and CDR2 is YENEEA. This CDR3 is built from 17 residues. V lost 7 bases to trimming and J lost 0 bases, with 16 bases between them. The CDR3 bases are TGTGCCAGCATCCCGAGGGCACCCCTCTCTGGGGCCAACGTCCTGACTTTC. As protein: CASIPRAPLSGANVLTF. Looking up the rest from reference TRBV11-3 and TRBJ2-6 gives the full variable domain: EAGVVQSPRYKIIEKKQPVAFWCNPISGHNTLYWYLQNLGQGPELLIRYENEEAVDDSQLPKDRFSAERLKGVDSTLKIQPAELGDSAVYLCASIPRAPLSGANVLTFGAGSRLTVL.

This clonotype has more than one count but fewer than ten. The V gene is TRBV5-6, the J gene TRBJ1-4; D is unresolved. Germline CDR1 reads SGHDT; CDR2 reads YYEEEE. The CDR3 runs to 13 residues. V lost 2 bases, J lost 3 bases, and 5 bases lay in between. The CDR3 sequence: CASSFAPNEKLFF. CDR3 bases: TGTGCCAGCAGCTTCGCTCCTAATGAAAAACTGTTTTTT.

The chain is built from TRBV10-3 and TRBJ2-5, with 15 nucleotides matching TRBD2. The J segment lost 5 bases and the V segment lost 2 bases, leaving 3 bases of the junction unmatched. There are 16 residues in the CDR3. Looked up from germline, CDR1 is ENHRY and CDR2 is SYGVKD. The CDR3 protein is CAISEPGLAGGETQYF. CDR3 DNA: TGTGCCATCAGTGAGCCGGGACTAGCGGGAGGCGAGACCCAGTACTTC.

The chain joins TRBV4-1 to TRBJ2-7; 11 bases fit TRBD2. V was clipped by 4 bases and J by 4 bases; unmatched bases: 6. CDR3 length: 15 residues. Germline CDR1 MGHRA, CDR2 YSYEKL. CDR3 in DNA: TGCGCCAGCAGCCTGATAGCGGGGGGGCCTTACGAGCAGTACTTC. It codes for CASSLIAGGPYEQYF.

This clonotype has only a few counts. The chain links TRBV7-9 to TRBJ2-3; either TRBD1 or TRBD2 may supply D (5 bases each). The V end lost 2 bases, the J end lost 0 bases, and 18 bases lay between the germline ends. CDR1 and CDR2 from the germline V gene are SEHNR and FQNEAQ (reference sequence). This CDR3 spans 18 amino acids. CDR3 nucleotide sequence: TGTGCCAGCAGCTTATTGGGGTGGACAAGCGGTAGCACAGATACGCAGTATTTT. Residues: CASSLLGWTSGSTDTQYF. Full variable domain (rest looked up from reference TRBV7-9 and TRBJ2-3): DTGVSQNPRHKITKRGQNVTFRCDPISEHNRLYWYRQTLGQGPEFLTYFQNEAQLEKSRLLSDRFSAERPKGSFSTLEIQRTEQGDSAMYLCASSLLGWTSGSTDTQYFGPGTRLTVL.

The rearrangement joins TRBV3-1 to TRBJ2-5; possibly TRBD2 for D (6 bases). Germline V gene sequence: CDR1 LGHDT, CDR2 YNNKEL (reference sequence). The V end lost 4 bases, the J end lost 0 bases, and 15 bases lay between the germline ends. CDR3 length: 16 amino acids. The CDR3 sequence: CASSLFVSSDQETQYF. CDR3 coding DNA: TGTGCCAGCAGCCTATTCGTCTCTAGCGACCAAGAGACCCAGTACTTC.

This chain connects TRBV5-1 to TRBJ2-2; 9 bases fit TRBD2. Losses at the gene ends were 5 bases for V and 6 bases for J; bases not matched to a gene: 5. There are 14 residues in the CDR3. Germline V gene sequence: CDR1 SGHRS, CDR2 YFSETQ. CDR3 bases: TGCGCCAGCAGTACTAGCGGGTTCGCCGGGGAGCTGTTTTTT. Translating it yields CASSTSGFAGELFF.

The J gene is TRBJ2-5, the V gene TRBV7-2; D could derive from TRBD1 or TRBD2 (5 bases each). V was cut by 2 bases and J by 5 bases, with 15 bases left in between. From germline, CDR1 is SGHTA and CDR2 FQGNSA. The CDR3 length is 15 residues. CDR3 protein: CASSLLGRNTETQYF. CDR3 DNA sequence: TGTGCCAGCAGCTTACTGGGACGGAACACGGAGACCCAGTACTTC.

This chain links TRBV28 with TRBJ1-4; D remains ambiguous. Germline assignment: CDR1 MDHEN and CDR2 SYDVKM. V gave up 6 bases and J gave up 8 bases, with 16 bases separating them. The CDR3 totals 14 residues. Here the CDR3 reads CASSHFGVGEKLFF. The CDR3 bases are TGTGCCAGCAGCCACTTTGGGGTAGGAGAAAAACTGTTTTTT.

The V call is TRBV6-5, the J call TRBJ1-1; D is ambiguous. In germline, CDR1 is MNHEY, CDR2 SVGAGI. V dropped 0 bases and J dropped 2 bases, with 10 bases sitting between them. The CDR3 totals 15 residues. The CDR3 region is CASSYSAVLNTEAFF. CDR3 nucleotide sequence: TGTGCCAGCAGTTACTCGGCAGTCTTAAACACTGAAGCTTTCTTT.

This clonotype was observed a few times. The chain employs TRBV29-1 and TRBJ1-6, with D maybe TRBD1 (6 bases). Trimming stripped 1 base from V and 12 bases from J, with 16 bases between. The CDR3 is made up of 14 amino acids. Per germline, CDR1 SQVTM and CDR2 ANQGSEA. This chain's CDR3 is CSVEVGGEGLPLHF. CDR3 coding DNA: TGCAGCGTTGAAGTGGGGGGCGAAGGCTTACCCCTCCACTTT.

This clonotype has only one observation. V gene TRBV20-1 combines with J gene TRBJ2-7; TRBD2 matches 12 bases. This CDR3 spans 14 amino acids. The germline gives CDR1 DFQATT, CDR2 SNEGSKA (reference sequence). V trimming: 5 bases; J trimming: 7 bases; junction bases outside the gene matches: 9. The CDR3 sequence is CSASLAGGPNEQYF. The CDR3 DNA reads TGCAGTGCTTCCCTAGCGGGGGGGCCCAATGAGCAGTACTTC.

The rearrangement joins TRBV4-2 to TRBJ1-1; D is uncertain. Trimming took 4 bases from V and 7 from J, leaving 10 bases between them. This CDR3 region has 12 residues. Looked up from germline, CDR1 is LGHNA and CDR2 is YNFKEQ. This CDR3 reads CASSPNGLEAFF. The CDR3 DNA follows: TGTGCCAGCAGCCCTAACGGGCTTGAAGCTTTCTTT.

The CDR3 loop reads CASSQAPGDSYEQYF. Here the CDR3 DNA reads TGTGCCAGCAGCCAAGCCCCAGGGGACTCCTACGAGCAGTACTTC. The V call is TRBV3-1, the J call TRBJ2-7, with D possibly TRBD1 on 6 matching bases. Trimming removed 1 base from V and 0 bases from J, with 10 bases in between. CDR3 size: 15 residues. Germline V gene data show CDR1 as LGHDT and CDR2 as YNNKEL (reference sequence).

This clonotype was picked up a small number of times. This chain connects TRBV29-1 to TRBJ2-3; 7 positions match TRBD2. Germline CDR1 reads SQVTM; CDR2 reads ANQGSEA. The CDR3 covers 15 residues. With 1 base clipped from V and 1 base from J, the junction kept 5 bases outside the gene matches. This CDR3 reads CSVEARGDGTDTQYF. The CDR3 nucleotides are TGCAGCGTTGAAGCTCGGGGGGACGGCACAGATACGCAGTATTTT.

This chain connects TRBV3-1 to TRBJ2-5; no firm D call. The CDR3 runs to 15 residues. V gave up 0 bases and J gave up 0 bases, with 8 bases separating them. CDR1 is LGHDT, CDR2 YNNKEL, per germline (reference sequence). The CDR3 bases are TGTGCCAGCAGCCAAGACGGAAAAGACCAAGAGACCCAGTACTTC. Residues: CASSQDGKDQETQYF.

The chain joins TRBV20-1 to TRBJ1-5; D may be TRBD1 (6 bases). The CDR3 has 13 residues. The germline gives CDR1 DFQATT, CDR2 SNEGSKA (reference sequence). The V end lost 5 bases, the J end lost 6 bases, and 14 bases lay between the germline ends. The CDR3 reads CSAAGGGGQPQHF. For the CDR3, the DNA is TGCAGTGCTGCGGGTGGGGGCGGTCAGCCCCAGCATTTT.

This clonotype has a count of ten or more. As DNA, the CDR3 is TGTGCCAGCAGCTTAGCTGAGGGGGCCTCCTACGAGCAGTACTTC. As protein: CASSLAEGASYEQYF. The chain links TRBV7-9 to TRBJ2-7; TRBD1 matches 7 bases. The trim removed 0 bases at V and 0 bases at J, leaving 2 bases unmatched. The CDR3 spans 15 residues. The germline gives CDR1 SEHNR, CDR2 FQNEAQ (reference sequence).

V is TRBV18 and J is TRBJ2-7, with unresolved D. Looked up from germline, CDR1 is KGHSH and CDR2 is LQKENI. V lost 2 bases and J lost 6, with 11 bases in between. The CDR3 has 13 amino acids. For the CDR3, the DNA is TGTGCCAGCTCACCAGTACAGCTGGGCGAGCAGTACTTC. Translated: CASSPVQLGEQYF.

Concerning this clonotype: It may be a read error: a sequence one base away is much more abundant. This CDR3 is CASRFSRAEETQYF. The CDR3 DNA reads as TGTGCCAGCAGGTTTAGTCGGGCAGAAGAGACCCAGTACTTC. V and J are TRBV12-3 or TRBV12-4 and TRBJ2-5; D remains ambiguous. V was clipped by 6 bases and J by 3 bases, with 14 bases between them. The CDR3 sequence is 14 residues long.

As for this clonotype: The junction departs from the called germline gene at one end, perhaps through a read error. This chain links TRBV25-1 with TRBJ2-6; TRBD1 matches at 9 bases. CDR1 is MGHDK and CDR2 is SYGVNS in the germline V gene. CDR3 length: 17 amino acids. The CDR3 DNA reads TGTGTCAGCAACGGACAGGGGATCTACTCTGGGGCCAACGTCCTGACTTTC. Translated, it gives CVSNGQGIYSGANVLTF.

V is TRBV10-3 and J is TRBJ2-1; 8 bases match TRBD1. CDR3 length equals 15 residues. The V gene end was trimmed by 4 bases and the J gene end by 5 bases; junction bases not matched to a gene: 7. The germline V gene has CDR1 ENHRY and CDR2 SYGVKD. The CDR3 region has the DNA TGTGCCATCAGTGGTCTACAGGGGGACCACAATGAGCAGTTCTTC. Residues: CAISGLQGDHNEQFF.

V is TRBV3-1 and J is TRBJ2-3; no reliable D call. The germline CDR1 and CDR2 sequences are LGHDT and YNNKEL (reference sequence). Trimming stripped 0 bases from V and 6 bases from J, with 13 bases between. The CDR3 consists of 15 residues. DNA for the CDR3: TGTGCCAGCAGCCAAGATTACCCTTATTCGGATACGCAGTATTTT. This translates into CASSQDYPYSDTQYF.

This rearrangement joins TRBV29-1 to TRBJ1-1, with 7 positions matching TRBD1. CDR3 length equals 14 residues. After removal of 5 bases from V and 1 base from J, the junction contained 7 bases not matched to a gene. Per the germline V gene, CDR1 is SQVTM and CDR2 is ANQGSEA. CDR3 residues: CSVSKRDRNTEAFF. CDR3 in DNA: TGCAGCGTTTCGAAGAGGGACAGGAACACTGAAGCTTTCTTT.

This clonotype turned up a few times. This chain links TRBV12-3 or TRBV12-4 with TRBJ2-7; TRBD2 matches at 11 bases. CDR3 length: 15 residues. V lost 5 bases, J lost 3 bases, and 6 bases stayed unmatched. The CDR3 DNA reads as TGTGCCAGCAGTGACCTAGCGGGGGGAAGCTACGAGCAGTACTTC. Its protein is CASSDLAGGSYEQYF.

This clonotype came up a few times. This chain uses TRBV10-3 with TRBJ1-5; 7 bases are shared with TRBD1. Per germline, CDR1 ENHRY and CDR2 SYGVKD. V shed 3 bases and J 6 bases; nucleotides not matched to a gene: 5. The CDR3 has 14 residues. This chain's CDR3 is CAISEQGPAQPQHF. The DNA for the CDR3 is TGTGCCATCAGTGAACAGGGGCCCGCTCAGCCCCAGCATTTT.

This clonotype was detected many times. This chain links TRBV6-4 with TRBJ1-1; D perhaps matches TRBD1 (5 bases). The germline CDR1 and CDR2 sequences are MRHNA and SNTAGT. Trimming left V 2 bases short and J 2 bases short, with 6 bases between. The CDR3 has 13 residues. CDR3 sequence reads: CASSDRDNTEAFF. In nucleotides, the CDR3 is TGTGCCAGCAGTGACAGGGACAACACTGAAGCTTTCTTT.

J is TRBJ1-2 and V is TRBV10-3, with D hard to call. Germline lookup yields CDR1 ENHRY and CDR2 SYGVKD. The CDR3 consists of 12 residues. Deletions cut 8 bases from V and 8 bases from J, with 15 bases between. The CDR3 DNA reads as TGTGCCATCGCGGGCCCAGCCGGCGGCTACACCTTC. This sequence encodes CAIAGPAGGYTF.

The J gene is TRBJ1-6, the V gene TRBV11-2, with a tentative D call TRBD1 (5 bases). The germline V gene encodes CDR1 SGHAT and CDR2 FQNNGV. The V and J ends lost 5 bases and 3 bases respectively, with 11 bases between them. This CDR3 contains 15 residues. CDR3 bases: TGTGCCAGCAGCCGACGACAGTTCTATAATTCACCCCTCCACTTT. Its translation is CASSRRQFYNSPLHF.